This T cell receptor beta chain was profiled in a study of human T cells and chemical hapten exposure. Study background: DPC (0.01%) was patch tested on the upper back and read at 6 days. Study outcomes and limitations: Expanded TCRs created a significantly greater count of big CDR3 similarity clusters than controls did.

The CDR3 contains 15 residues. After removal of 5 bases from V and 7 bases from J, the junction contained 8 bases not matched to a gene. The germline CDR1 and CDR2 sequences are SGHTA and FQGNSA. TCRdb recomputed calls from the RACE reads with MiXCR, one row per CDR3 protein. The sample holds 55,000 to 80,000 distinct CDR3 sequences, approximately 10% seen once. Note on this clonotype: Its antigen is currently unknown.

Time point reported: patch test 3, about 24 weeks after DPC sensitization. Treatment denoted: therapeutic diphenylcyclopropenone sensitization with weekly scalp DPC. This clonotype was sampled from a woman in her 30s with alopecia areata. Some clones in this sample may be carry-over from other donors' samples. The input for sequencing was whole blood, taken in connection with sensitization to the hapten diphenylcyclopropenone (DPC). The chain combines TRBV7-2 with TRBJ2-1; TRBD1 agrees at 10 bases. The CDR3 DNA follows: TGTGCCAGCAGCGCAGGGACAGGGGAATGGAATGAGCAGTTCTTC. Its translation is CASSAGTGEWNEQFF.